Detailed here is one TCR beta chain. As originally analysed: The authors estimated nucleated cell counts from reference gene primer amplification. The protocol was immunoSEQ multiplex PCR, while the TCRdb copy is restricted to in-frame clones and leaves out a portion. V and J calls and clone size come straight from that table; D and trimming were deduced from the DNA. The sample consists of approximately 34,000 clones, roughly 80% of them appearing once. The sample is drawn from a study of blood T cell repertoires in COVID-19. Across the study: Researchers got acute and convalescent COVID-19 samples from the United States, Italy and Spain. The cDNA or gDNA used as material had been derived from T cells, B-cell-depleted T cells, or PBMCs.

CDR1 SGDLS and CDR2 YYNGEE come from the germline V gene. The V gene lost 7 bases and the J gene lost 8 bases, with 10 bases spanning the gap. The CDR3 covers 12 residues. The TCR originated in a man between 65 and 85 years old with COVID-19, enrolled during active disease. The sequencing input was peripheral blood. The chain joins TRBV9 to TRBJ1-6; no reliable D call. CDR3 residues: CASGQSDSPLHF. CDR3 nucleotides: TGTGCCAGCGGGCAGTCGGATTCACCCCTCCACTTT.